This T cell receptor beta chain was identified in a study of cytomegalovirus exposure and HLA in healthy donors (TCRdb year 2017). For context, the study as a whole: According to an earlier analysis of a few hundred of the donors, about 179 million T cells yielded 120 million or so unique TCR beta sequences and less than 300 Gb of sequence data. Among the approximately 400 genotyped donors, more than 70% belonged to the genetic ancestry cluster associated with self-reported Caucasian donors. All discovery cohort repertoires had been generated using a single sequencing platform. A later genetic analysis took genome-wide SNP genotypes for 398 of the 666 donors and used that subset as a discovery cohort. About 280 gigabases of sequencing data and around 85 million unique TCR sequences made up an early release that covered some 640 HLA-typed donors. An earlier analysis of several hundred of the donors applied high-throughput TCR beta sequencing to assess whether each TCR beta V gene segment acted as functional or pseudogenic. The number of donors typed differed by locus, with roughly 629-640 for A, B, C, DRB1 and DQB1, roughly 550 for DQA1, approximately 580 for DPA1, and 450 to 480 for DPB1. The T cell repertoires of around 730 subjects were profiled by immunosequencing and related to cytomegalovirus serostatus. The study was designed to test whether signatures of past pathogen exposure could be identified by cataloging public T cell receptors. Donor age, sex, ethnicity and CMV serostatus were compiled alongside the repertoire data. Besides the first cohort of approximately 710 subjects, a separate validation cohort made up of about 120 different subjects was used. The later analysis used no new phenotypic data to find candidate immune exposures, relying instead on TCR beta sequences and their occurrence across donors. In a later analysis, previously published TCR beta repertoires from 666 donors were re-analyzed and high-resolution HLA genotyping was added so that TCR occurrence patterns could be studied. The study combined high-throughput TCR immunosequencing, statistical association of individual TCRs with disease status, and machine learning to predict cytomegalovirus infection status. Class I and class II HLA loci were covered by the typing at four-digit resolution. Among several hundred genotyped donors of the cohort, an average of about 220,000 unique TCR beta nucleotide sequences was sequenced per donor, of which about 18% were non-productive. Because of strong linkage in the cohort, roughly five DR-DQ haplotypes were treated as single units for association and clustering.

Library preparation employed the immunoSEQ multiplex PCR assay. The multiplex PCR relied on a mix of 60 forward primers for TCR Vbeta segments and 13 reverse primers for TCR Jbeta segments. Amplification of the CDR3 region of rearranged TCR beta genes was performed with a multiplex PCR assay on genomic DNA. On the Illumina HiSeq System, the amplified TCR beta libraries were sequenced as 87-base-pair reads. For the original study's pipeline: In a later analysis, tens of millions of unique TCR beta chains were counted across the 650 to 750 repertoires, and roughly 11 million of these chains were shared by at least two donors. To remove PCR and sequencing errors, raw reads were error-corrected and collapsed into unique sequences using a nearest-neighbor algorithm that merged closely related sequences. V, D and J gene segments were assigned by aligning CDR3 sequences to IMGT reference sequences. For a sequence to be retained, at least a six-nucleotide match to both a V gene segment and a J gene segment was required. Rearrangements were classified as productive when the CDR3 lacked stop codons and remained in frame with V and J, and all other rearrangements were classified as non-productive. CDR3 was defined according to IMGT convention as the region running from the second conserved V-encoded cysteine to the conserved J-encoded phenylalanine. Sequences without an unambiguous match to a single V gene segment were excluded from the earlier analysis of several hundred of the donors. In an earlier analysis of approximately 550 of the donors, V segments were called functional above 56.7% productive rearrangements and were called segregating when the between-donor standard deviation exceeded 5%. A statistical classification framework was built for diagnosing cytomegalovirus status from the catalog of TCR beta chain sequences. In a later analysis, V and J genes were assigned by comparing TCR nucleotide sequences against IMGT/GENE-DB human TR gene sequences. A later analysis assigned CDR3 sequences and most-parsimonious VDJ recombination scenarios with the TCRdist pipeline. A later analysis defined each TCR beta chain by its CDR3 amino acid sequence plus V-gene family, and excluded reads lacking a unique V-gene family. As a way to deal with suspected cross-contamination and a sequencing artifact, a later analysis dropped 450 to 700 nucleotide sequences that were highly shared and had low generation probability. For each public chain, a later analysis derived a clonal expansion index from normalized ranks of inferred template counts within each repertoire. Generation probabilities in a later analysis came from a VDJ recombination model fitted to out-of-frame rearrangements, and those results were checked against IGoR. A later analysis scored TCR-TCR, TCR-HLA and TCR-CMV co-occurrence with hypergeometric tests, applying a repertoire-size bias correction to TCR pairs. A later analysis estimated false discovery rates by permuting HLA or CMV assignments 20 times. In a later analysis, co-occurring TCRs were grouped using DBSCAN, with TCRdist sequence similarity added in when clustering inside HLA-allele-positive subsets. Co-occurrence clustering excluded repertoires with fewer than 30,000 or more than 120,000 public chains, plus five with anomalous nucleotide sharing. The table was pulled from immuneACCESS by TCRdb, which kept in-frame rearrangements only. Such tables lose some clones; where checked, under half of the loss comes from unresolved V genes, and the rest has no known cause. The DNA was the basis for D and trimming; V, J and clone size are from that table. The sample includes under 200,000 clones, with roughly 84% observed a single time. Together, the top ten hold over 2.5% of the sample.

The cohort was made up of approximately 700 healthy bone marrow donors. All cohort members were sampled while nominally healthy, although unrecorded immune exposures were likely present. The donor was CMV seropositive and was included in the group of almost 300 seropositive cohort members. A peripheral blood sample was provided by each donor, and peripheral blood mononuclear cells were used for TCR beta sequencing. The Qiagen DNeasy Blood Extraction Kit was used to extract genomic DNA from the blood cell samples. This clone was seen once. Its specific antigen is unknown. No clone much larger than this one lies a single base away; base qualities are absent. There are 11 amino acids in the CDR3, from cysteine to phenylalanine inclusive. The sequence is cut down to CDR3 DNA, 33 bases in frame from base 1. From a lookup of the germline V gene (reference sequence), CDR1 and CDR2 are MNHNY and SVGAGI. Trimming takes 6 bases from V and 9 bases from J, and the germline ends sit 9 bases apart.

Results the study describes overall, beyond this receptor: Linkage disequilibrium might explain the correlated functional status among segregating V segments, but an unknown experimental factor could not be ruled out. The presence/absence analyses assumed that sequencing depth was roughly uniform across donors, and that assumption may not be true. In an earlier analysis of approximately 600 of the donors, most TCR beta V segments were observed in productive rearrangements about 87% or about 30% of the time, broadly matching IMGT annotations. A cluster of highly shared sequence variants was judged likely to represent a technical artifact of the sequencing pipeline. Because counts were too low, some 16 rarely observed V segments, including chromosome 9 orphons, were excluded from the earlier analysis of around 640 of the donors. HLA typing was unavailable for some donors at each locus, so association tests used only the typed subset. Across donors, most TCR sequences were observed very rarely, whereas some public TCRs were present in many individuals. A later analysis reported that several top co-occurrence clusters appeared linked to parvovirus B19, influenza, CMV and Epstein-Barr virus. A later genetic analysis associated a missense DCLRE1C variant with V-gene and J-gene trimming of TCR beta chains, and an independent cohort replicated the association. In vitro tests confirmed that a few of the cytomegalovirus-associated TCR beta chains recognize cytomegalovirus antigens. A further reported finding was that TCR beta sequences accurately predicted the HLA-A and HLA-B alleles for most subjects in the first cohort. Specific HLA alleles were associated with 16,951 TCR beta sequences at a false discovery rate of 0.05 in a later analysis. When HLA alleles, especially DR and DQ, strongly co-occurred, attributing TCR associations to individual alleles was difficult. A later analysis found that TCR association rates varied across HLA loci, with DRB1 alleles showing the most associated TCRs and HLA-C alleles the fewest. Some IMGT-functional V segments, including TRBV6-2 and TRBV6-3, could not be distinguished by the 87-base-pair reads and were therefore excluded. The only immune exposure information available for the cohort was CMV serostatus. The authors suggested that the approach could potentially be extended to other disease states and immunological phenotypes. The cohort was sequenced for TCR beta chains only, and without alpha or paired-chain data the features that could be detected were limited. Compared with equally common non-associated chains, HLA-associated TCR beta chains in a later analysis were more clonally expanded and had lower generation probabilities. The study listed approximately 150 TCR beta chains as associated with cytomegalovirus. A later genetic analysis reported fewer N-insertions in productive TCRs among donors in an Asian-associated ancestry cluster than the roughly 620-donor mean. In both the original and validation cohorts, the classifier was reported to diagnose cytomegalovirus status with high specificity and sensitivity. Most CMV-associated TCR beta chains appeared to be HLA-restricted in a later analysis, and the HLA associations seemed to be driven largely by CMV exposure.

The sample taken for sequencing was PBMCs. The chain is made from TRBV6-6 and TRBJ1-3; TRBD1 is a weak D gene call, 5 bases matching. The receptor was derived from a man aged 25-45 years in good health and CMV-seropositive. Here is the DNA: TGTGCCAGCAGCCCGGGGGGCACCATATATTTT. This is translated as CASSPGGTIYF.